This TCR beta chain was observed in a study of CD8+CD57+ T cells in acquired aplastic anemia. Whole-study results and caveats: Patients and controls shared 25 to 35 CD8+ CDR3 sequences, highly expressed in patients.

After removal of 7 bases from V and 4 bases from J, the junction contained 9 bases not matched to a gene. From germline, CDR1 is LNHDA and CDR2 SQIVND (reference sequence). This CDR3 comprises 15 residues. Patients included in sequencing had previously demonstrated CD8+CD57+ cell expansion by flow cytometry. The study sampled blood from patients who had received no therapy. TCR beta VDJ and CDR3 profiles were obtained from a genomic DNA template. TCRdb redid the calling of the reads with MiXCR, one entry per CDR3 protein. The table records some 140,000 distinct CDR3 sequences, 40% to 65% of them present only once. This clonotype appeared many times. What it recognizes is unknown.

This receptor was obtained from a human donor with aplastic anemia. Sequences were obtained from sorted CD4+, CD8+, or CD8+CD57+ T cells (not recorded which) from PBMCs. V and J are TRBV19 and TRBJ1-5; TRBD1 agrees at 8 bases. The DNA of the CDR3 is TGTGCCAGTACCCTCGGACAGGGCGTTAATCAGCCCCAGCATTTT. Amino acids: CASTLGQGVNQPQHF.